These 12 T cell receptor beta chains were sequenced from one sample in a study of blood T cell repertoires in COVID-19. Profiled with immunoSEQ multiplex PCR; TCRdb holds only in-frame clones, not every one. The sample lists tens of thousands of clones; 85% to 90% were seen once. The sequencing input was peripheral blood. These receptors were obtained from a man in his fifties or sixties with active COVID-19.

This clone was observed a handful of times. This chain uses TRBV11-2 with TRBJ2-3, with 13 bases aligning to TRBD2. The V gene's germline CDR1 is SGHAT and CDR2 FQNNGV. The CDR3 has 19 amino acids. V was clipped by 0 bases and J by 4 bases; unmatched bases: 10. Here the CDR3 DNA reads TGTGCCAGCAGCTTAGACTCCGGGACTAGCGGGATTTCTGCAGATACGCAGTATTTT. Amino acids: CASSLDSGTSGISADTQYF.

The chain joins TRBV24-1 to TRBJ2-1, with 11 bases that match TRBD2. V was pared by 5 bases and J by 6 bases, with 8 bases of the junction left unmatched. CDR3 length equals 16 residues. Germline CDR1 reads KGHDR; CDR2 reads SFDVKD. This chain's CDR3 is CATSGPTSGISNEQFF. In DNA form, the CDR3 reads TGTGCCACCAGTGGCCCGACTAGCGGGATAAGCAATGAGCAGTTCTTC.

The V and J genes are TRBV5-1 and TRBJ2-1; TRBD2 might be the D (5 bases). Germline assignment: CDR1 SGHRS and CDR2 YFSETQ. This CDR3 spans 16 amino acids. The V gene lost 2 bases and the J gene lost 8 bases, with 20 bases spanning the gap. CDR3 DNA: TGCGCCAGCAGCTTAGGAGGTCGGCCACCCGGCGATGAGCAGTTCTTC. It codes for CASSLGGRPPGDEQFF.

V is TRBV21-1 and J is TRBJ1-6; the table's D call, TRBD1, has no DNA check behind it. TRBV21-1 is termed a pseudogene. This CDR3 region has 18 residues. The CDR3 bases are TGTGCCAGCAGCAAAAACAGGGGTCTGAGCTCCTATAATTCACCCCTCCACTTT. This gives the protein CASSKNRGLSSYNSPLHF.

V gene TRBV28 combines with J gene TRBJ1-3; 8 bases align to TRBD1. The CDR3 runs to 14 residues. Germline V gene lookup returns CDR1 MDHEN and CDR2 SYDVKM. Trimming at V came to 5 bases and at J to 6 bases, leaving 6 bases not matched to a gene. DNA of the CDR3: TGTGCCAGCAGTCCCCTGACAGGGGCAAACACCATATATTTT. It codes for CASSPLTGANTIYF.

This rearrangement joins TRBV11-2 to TRBJ2-5; 8 bases line up with TRBD1. Germline CDR1 and CDR2: SGHAT and FQNNGV. The CDR3 consists of 13 residues. V shed 4 bases and J 9 bases; nucleotides not matched to a gene: 7. CDR3 sequence: CASSSGTGRAQYF. DNA for the CDR3: TGTGCCAGCAGCTCCGGGACAGGTCGTGCCCAGTACTTC.

This chain joins TRBV7-2 and TRBJ1-6, with 8 bases aligning to TRBD1. This CDR3 comprises 17 residues. Germline CDR1 is SGHTA and CDR2 is FQGNSA. Losses at the gene ends were 5 bases for V and 7 bases for J; bases not matched to a gene: 13. The CDR3 spells CASSDRGGGSVNSPLHF. The DNA of the CDR3 is TGTGCCAGCAGCGACAGGGGCGGGGGTTCGGTGAATTCACCCCTCCACTTT.

This chain uses TRBV7-3 with TRBJ2-7, with TRBD2 matching over 10 bases. The CDR3 sequence is 15 residues long. V lost 1 base, J lost 3 bases, and 3 bases stayed unmatched. Germline V gene lookup returns CDR1 SGHTA and CDR2 FQGTGA. CDR3 amino acids: CASSLMASGSYEQYF. The CDR3 DNA reads TGTGCCAGCAGCTTAATGGCTAGCGGGAGCTACGAGCAGTACTTC. Full variable domain (outside the CDR3, taken from reference TRBV7-3 and TRBJ2-7): GAGVSQTPSNKVTEKGKYVELRCDPISGHTALYWYRQSLGQGPEFLIYFQGTGAADDSGLPNDRFFAVRPEGSVSTLKIQRTERGDSAVYLCASSLMASGSYEQYFGPGTRLTVT.

This clone has a single count. The chain recombines TRBV9 with TRBJ2-7; 8 bases match TRBD2. V trimming: 0 bases; J trimming: 0 bases; junction bases outside the gene matches: 2. CDR3 length: 15 amino acids. Germline CDR1 is SGDLS and CDR2 is YYNGEE. The CDR3 DNA is TGTGCCAGCAGCGTAGGTAGCGGGGTCTCCTACGAGCAGTACTTC. Translating it yields CASSVGSGVSYEQYF.

Here the CDR3 DNA reads TGCAGCGTCCAGGTGGGGACAGGGAACACCGGGGAGCTGTTTTTT. Translation: CSVQVGTGNTGELFF. This chain joins TRBV29-1 and TRBJ2-2; 8 bases fit TRBD1. Germline values: CDR1 SQVTM, CDR2 ANQGSEA. The trim removed 6 bases at V and 1 base at J, leaving 7 bases unmatched. This CDR3 has 15 residues.

The genes are TRBV18 and TRBJ1-1; D not resolved. Germline lookup yields CDR1 KGHSH and CDR2 LQKENI. V lost 5 bases and J lost 6, with 10 bases in between. This CDR3 contains 12 residues. The CDR3 sequence: CASSSTSAEAFF. The CDR3 region has the DNA TGTGCCAGCTCATCAACAAGCGCTGAAGCTTTCTTT.

The CDR3 DNA is TGTGCCAGCAGAGTTGGGGCAGGGGCTGGCTATGGCTACACCTTC. This gives the protein CASRVGAGAGYGYTF. The chain combines TRBV6-5 with TRBJ1-2; maybe TRBD1 (6 bases). The germline V gene has CDR1 MNHEY and CDR2 SVGAGI. V was pared by 6 bases and J by 4 bases, with 18 bases between. The CDR3 sequence is 15 residues long.